The TCR beta chain under discussion was sequenced for a study of cytomegalovirus exposure and HLA in healthy donors. On the study more broadly: An analysis done earlier identified 120 million or so unique TCR beta sequences from 150 million to 200 million T cells. Around 85 million unique TCRs from HLA-typed donors were held in an early data release.

The CDR3 sequence is 16 residues long. Per the germline V gene, CDR1 is MNHNS and CDR2 is SASEGT. Trimming cost V 2 bases and J 5 bases; bases outside gene matches: 3. This PCR relied on a set of 60 Vbeta primers and 13 Jbeta primers. TCRdb's copy holds only in-frame clones and misses some; the assay was immunoSEQ multiplex PCR. This table has around 160,000 clones, roughly 77% appearing once. Study-wide results and caveats: Further analysis was carried out later, and it showed several of the most significant clusters appearing linked to common viral pathogens. A previous analysis found most TCR beta V segments productive roughly 87% or roughly 30% of the time.

About this clone: As yet, its antigen is unknown.

The rearrangement links TRBV6-1 to TRBJ2-5; 15 positions match TRBD2. This clonotype was obtained from a man aged 45-65 years in good health and CMV-seropositive. Sequenced sample: PBMCs. The CDR3: CASSELGTSGGETQYF. The CDR3 nucleotides read TGTGCCAGCAGTGAACTGGGGACTAGCGGGGGGGAGACCCAGTACTTC.